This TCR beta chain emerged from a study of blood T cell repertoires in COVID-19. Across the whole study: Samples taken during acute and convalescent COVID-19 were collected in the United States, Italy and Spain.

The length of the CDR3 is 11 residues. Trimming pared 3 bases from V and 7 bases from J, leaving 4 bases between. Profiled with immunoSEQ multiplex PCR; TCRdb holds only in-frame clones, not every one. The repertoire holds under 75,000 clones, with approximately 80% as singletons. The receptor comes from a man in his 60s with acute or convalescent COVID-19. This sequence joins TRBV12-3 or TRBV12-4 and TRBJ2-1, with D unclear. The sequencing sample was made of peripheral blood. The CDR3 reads CASSFRNEQFF. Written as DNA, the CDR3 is TGTGCCAGCAGTTTCCGGAATGAGCAGTTCTTC.